The 23 T cell receptor beta chains presented below share a single source sample, sequenced in a study of shared clonotypes between healthy human individuals. TCRdb's table, derived via immunoSEQ multiplex PCR, lists solely in-frame clones and lacks some. Of about 2,500,000 clones listed, more than 90% are singletons. The source material was naive CD4+ T cells sorted from blood. This sample's subset: CD45RA+ positively selected. Receptor source: a man aged 18 to 30 in good health.

The rearrangement joins TRBV6-1 to TRBJ2-7; no clear D gene. The germline CDR1 and CDR2 sequences are MNHNS and SASEGT. This CDR3 is 15 amino acids long. V was trimmed by 0 bases and J by 6 bases, leaving 15 bases between them. Written as DNA, the CDR3 is TGTGCCAGCAGTGAAGCGGCGAAGGCCCAAATCGAGCAGTACTTC. Protein sequence: CASSEAAKAQIEQYF.

This chain connects TRBV7-2 to TRBJ2-1; 11 bases line up with TRBD2. The ends lost 5 bases at V and 3 bases at J; junction bases unmatched: 6. Per germline, CDR1 SGHTA and CDR2 FQGNSA. This CDR3 has 16 residues. The CDR3 sequence is CASSRRLAGNYNEQFF. The CDR3 coding sequence is TGTGCCAGCAGCCGACGACTAGCGGGGAACTACAATGAGCAGTTCTTC.

CDR3 bases: TGTGCCAGCTCACCACCAACTAACACAGATACGCAGTATTTT. Protein product: CASSPPTNTDTQYF. The V call is TRBV18, the J call TRBJ2-3; unclear D gene. Per germline, CDR1 KGHSH and CDR2 LQKENI. This CDR3 spans 14 amino acids. Trimming took off 0 bases at V and 2 bases at J, with 6 bases between the two ends.

The CDR3 loop reads CASRRGGGTEAFF. The DNA of the CDR3 is TGTGCCAGCAGACGTGGGGGGGGAACTGAAGCTTTCTTT. The chain joins TRBV28 to TRBJ1-1, with D possibly being TRBD1 (5 bases). Germline V gives CDR1 MDHEN, CDR2 SYDVKM. V dropped 6 bases and J dropped 5 bases, with 13 bases sitting between them. The CDR3 spans 13 residues.

The J gene is TRBJ2-1, the V gene TRBV29-1; 9 nucleotides agree with TRBD1. The germline V gene encodes CDR1 SQVTM and CDR2 ANQGSEA. This CDR3 spans 14 amino acids. V shed 0 bases and J 8 bases; nucleotides not matched to a gene: 5. The CDR3 coding sequence is TGCAGCGTTGAAGATGGGACAGGGTCTGATGAGCAGTTCTTC. Protein: CSVEDGTGSDEQFF.

V usage is TRBV4-3 and J usage is TRBJ2-2; the D is unclear. This CDR3 spans 16 amino acids. Germline CDR1 reads LGHNA; CDR2 reads YSLEER. The V end lost 0 bases, the J end lost 4 bases, and 12 bases lay between the germline ends. The CDR3 spells CASSQEGPSVTGELFF. The CDR3 DNA reads as TGCGCCAGCAGCCAAGAAGGACCTTCGGTCACCGGGGAGCTGTTTTTT.

This sequence joins TRBV19 and TRBJ2-1; D is uncertain. The V and J ends lost 7 bases and 2 bases respectively, with 18 bases between them. This CDR3 comprises 16 residues. Germline V gene lookup returns CDR1 LNHDA and CDR2 SQIVND (reference sequence). Written as DNA, the CDR3 is TGTGCCAGTACCCTAAGTGCAGAACGGACCTACAATGAGCAGTTCTTC. Protein: CASTLSAERTYNEQFF.

The J gene is TRBJ1-1, the V gene TRBV28; 8 bases match TRBD1. The J segment lost 4 bases and the V segment lost 1 base, leaving 8 bases of the junction unmatched. CDR1 is MDHEN, CDR2 SYDVKM, per germline. CDR3 length equals 16 residues. In DNA form, the CDR3 reads TGTGCCAGCAGTTTATCGCAGGGGGCAGGGAGCACTGAAGCTTTCTTT. This translates into CASSLSQGAGSTEAFF. Full variable domain (outside the CDR3, taken from reference TRBV28 and TRBJ1-1): DVKVTQSSRYLVKRTGEKVFLECVQDMDHENMFWYRQDPGLGLRLIYFSYDVKMKEKGDIPEGYSVSREKKERFSLILESASTNQTSMYLCASSLSQGAGSTEAFFGQGTRLTVV.

To note about this clone: At the DNA level, this CDR3 is encoded by other sequences in the same sample as well. J is TRBJ1-1 and V is TRBV5-6; D ambiguous. V lost 0 bases and J 1 base, leaving 7 bases between the germline ends. The CDR3 spans 14 residues. Per germline, CDR1 SGHDT and CDR2 YYEEEE. The CDR3 loop is CASSLAGGNTEAFF. CDR3 in DNA: TGTGCCAGCAGCTTGGCCGGAGGGAACACTGAAGCTTTCTTT. The whole variable domain, filled in from reference TRBV5-6 and TRBJ1-1, reads DAGVTQSPTHLIKTRGQQVTLRCSPKSGHDTVSWYQQALGQGPQFIFQYYEEEERQRGNFPDRFSGHQFPNYSSELNVNALLLGDSALYLCASSLAGGNTEAFFGQGTRLTVV.

A single count supports this clone. The gene calls are TRBV29-1 and TRBJ1-2, with D perhaps TRBD1 (6 bases). Looked up from germline, CDR1 is SQVTM and CDR2 is ANQGSEA. Trimming removed 4 bases at V and 5 bases at J, with 14 bases between. This CDR3 comprises 13 residues. DNA of the CDR3: TGCAGCGTTGTACCCGGGACACATTATGGCTACACCTTC. Residues: CSVVPGTHYGYTF. The full variable domain, rest sourced from reference TRBV29-1 and TRBJ1-2, is SAVISQKPSRDICQRGTSLTIQCQVDSQVTMMFWYRQQPGQSLTLIATANQGSEATYESGFVIDKFPISRPNLTFSTLTVSNMSPEDSSIYLCSVVPGTHYGYTFGSGTRLTVV.

Details on this clone: The same CDR3 arises from other DNA sequences in this sample as well. The rearrangement uses TRBV5-4 and TRBJ2-7, with TRBD1 matching over 12 bases. This CDR3 region has 14 residues. V was pared by 3 bases and J by 4 bases, with 2 bases of the junction left unmatched. Germline V gene lookup returns CDR1 SGHNT and CDR2 YYREEE (reference sequence). CDR3 in DNA: TGTGCCAGCAGCTCGGGACAGGGGGCATACGAGCAGTACTTC. Its translation: CASSSGQGAYEQYF.

The V gene is TRBV6-1, the J gene TRBJ2-3; the D gene is possibly TRBD1 (6 bases). In germline, CDR1 is MNHNS, CDR2 SASEGT. This CDR3 has 15 residues. The ends were cut back, 8 bases at V and 3 bases at J, with 18 bases in the middle. The CDR3 spells CASSSEGEYTDTQYF. The CDR3 nucleotides are TGTGCCAGCTCAAGCGAGGGGGAATATACAGATACGCAGTATTTT.

The chain links TRBV10-3 to TRBJ1-2; 7 bases are shared with TRBD1. The V gene's germline CDR1 is ENHRY and CDR2 SYGVKD. The trim removed 0 bases at V and 9 bases at J, leaving 1 base unmatched. The CDR3 totals 12 residues. The CDR3 here is CAISESGQSYTF. The DNA of the CDR3 is TGTGCCATCAGTGAGTCGGGACAGAGCTACACCTTC.

The chain uses TRBV7-8 and TRBJ2-3; D gene ambiguous. The CDR3 is made up of 12 amino acids. Germline V gene sequence: CDR1 SGHVS, CDR2 FQNEAQ. Deletions cut 2 bases from V and 6 bases from J, with 6 bases between. The CDR3 reads CASSLYGDTQYF. The DNA of the CDR3 is TGTGCCAGCAGCTTATATGGGGATACGCAGTATTTT. The complete variable domain, with remaining parts taken from reference TRBV7-8 and TRBJ2-3, reads GAGVSQSPRYKVAKRGQDVALRCDPISGHVSLFWYQQALGQGPEFLTYFQNEAQLDKSGLPSDRFFAERPEGSVSTLKIQRTQQEDSAVYLCASSLYGDTQYFGPGTRLTVL.

This clone was found once. The chain couples TRBV11-2 to TRBJ1-1; unclear D gene. The germline gives CDR1 SGHAT, CDR2 FQNNGV. This CDR3 has 15 amino acids. Trimming took 3 bases from V and 1 from J, leaving 12 bases between them. The CDR3 reads CASSFRTFKNTEAFF. The CDR3 DNA reads as TGTGCCAGCAGCTTCAGGACGTTTAAGAACACTGAAGCTTTCTTT.

The count of this clone is one. This chain joins TRBV2 and TRBJ1-1, with unresolved D. Germline V lookup: CDR1 SNHLY, CDR2 FYNNEI. The CDR3 runs 13 residues. Trimming pared 7 bases from V and 0 bases from J, leaving 9 bases between. The CDR3 nucleotides are TGTGCCAGCAATTTGGGTTTGAACACTGAAGCTTTCTTT. It translates to CASNLGLNTEAFF.

The chain has TRBV19 and TRBJ2-7; tentative D call: TRBD2 (7 bases). Deletions cut 5 bases from V and 0 bases from J, with 14 bases between. The germline gives CDR1 LNHDA, CDR2 SQIVND (reference sequence). The length of the CDR3 is 15 residues. CDR3 sequence (DNA): TGTGCCAGTAGTTCGACGGGGGGCAGCTCCTACGAGCAGTACTTC. Translation: CASSSTGGSSYEQYF. Full variable domain (remainder filled in from reference TRBV19 and TRBJ2-7): DGGITQSPKYLFRKEGQNVTLSCEQNLNHDAMYWYRQDPGQGLRLIYYSQIVNDFQKGDIAEGYSVSREKKESFPLTVTSAQKNPTAFYLCASSSTGGSSYEQYFGPGTRLTVT.

As concerns this clone: This specimen includes other DNA sequences encoding the same CDR3. The chain uses TRBV10-1 and TRBJ2-3; D call uncertain. CDR1 WNHNN and CDR2 SYGVQD come from the germline V gene (reference sequence). Trimming stripped 6 bases from V and 1 base from J, with 8 bases between. This CDR3 is built from 13 residues. As DNA, the CDR3 is TGCGCCAGCAGGGCCTCTGGCACAGATACGCAGTATTTT. Its protein is CASRASGTDTQYF.

The chain combines TRBV7-8 with TRBJ1-2, with D maybe TRBD1 (5 bases). The germline gives CDR1 SGHVS, CDR2 FQNEAQ. The V and J ends lost 0 bases and 3 bases respectively, with 8 bases between them. The CDR3 has 14 amino acids. The CDR3 region is CASSLAGLDYGYTF. As DNA, the CDR3 is TGTGCCAGCAGCTTAGCGGGGCTTGACTATGGCTACACCTTC. The whole variable domain, filled in from reference TRBV7-8 and TRBJ1-2, reads GAGVSQSPRYKVAKRGQDVALRCDPISGHVSLFWYQQALGQGPEFLTYFQNEAQLDKSGLPSDRFFAERPEGSVSTLKIQRTQQEDSAVYLCASSLAGLDYGYTFGSGTRLTVV.

The chain is built from TRBV18 and TRBJ2-1, with 8 bases matching TRBD1. CDR1 is KGHSH and CDR2 is LQKENI in the germline V gene. The length of the CDR3 is 17 residues. The ends lost 0 bases at V and 3 bases at J; junction bases unmatched: 7. CDR3 DNA: TGTGCCAGCTCACCACCGGGGGGACAGGCGCGCTACAATGAGCAGTTCTTC. Protein: CASSPPGGQARYNEQFF.

J is TRBJ1-5 and V is TRBV6-1; unclear D gene. Germline V CDR1 and CDR2: MNHNS, SASEGT. The CDR3 spans 13 residues. V was trimmed by 6 bases and J by 3 bases, leaving 9 bases between them. The CDR3 here is CASRTKSNQPQHF. CDR3 DNA: TGTGCCAGCAGGACAAAGTCCAATCAGCCCCAGCATTTT.

CDR3 nucleotide sequence: TGTGCCCGGCGGGATTCGAACACCGGGGAGCTGTTTTTT. It encodes CARRDSNTGELFF. V and J are TRBV7-2 and TRBJ2-2; possible D gene TRBD2, 6 bases. V was clipped by 11 bases and J by 0 bases, with 10 bases between them. The CDR3 has 13 amino acids. Germline V gene data show CDR1 as SGHTA and CDR2 as FQGNSA.

The chain couples TRBV19 to TRBJ2-5; 7 nucleotides align to TRBD1. Per the germline V gene, CDR1 is LNHDA and CDR2 is SQIVND (reference sequence). This CDR3 spans 14 amino acids. J was trimmed by 2 bases and V by 6 bases; bases with no gene match: 6. CDR3 sequence reads: CASRGTGDQETQYF. The CDR3 bases are TGTGCCAGTAGGGGAACAGGGGATCAAGAGACCCAGTACTTC.